This T cell receptor beta chain was obtained from a study of identical twins. Study results and limitations: When twins shared out-of-frame alpha sequences, those sequences had excess low generation probability.

CDR3 length: 15 residues. In germline, CDR1 is SGHTA, CDR2 FQGNSA. J lost 5 bases, V lost 6 bases, and 9 bases had no gene match. Only a few counts were recorded for this clonotype. Antigen specificity is unknown. Template switching (which added a universal primer site) was used, and cDNA carried unique molecular identifiers. One entry per CDR3 protein results from TCRdb running MiXCR on the 5' RACE reads. The sample shows around 570,000 distinct CDR3 sequences, over 8.5% of them seen only once. The data also belong to a second study, concerning yellow fever vaccine responses in identical twins.

The chain links TRBV7-2 to TRBJ2-7, with 11 nucleotides matching TRBD1. This sequence was found in a woman younger than 30 in good health. The sequenced sample was PBMCs. The CDR3 sequence is CASSSGTGGRNEQYF. CDR3 nucleotides: TGTGCCAGCAGTTCCGGGACAGGGGGACGCAACGAGCAGTACTTC.